This T cell receptor (beta chain) is from a study of CD8 T cells in Susac syndrome. CDR3 length equals 13 residues. CDR1 is MNHEY, CDR2 SVGEGT, per germline. Trimming took off 7 bases at V and 0 bases at J, with 10 bases between the two ends. The authors reverse transcribed roughly 0.45 to 1 ug RNA with random hexamers. Using its own MiXCR run on the immunoSEQ multiplex PCR reads, TCRdb lists one record per CDR3 protein. The repertoire holds roughly 330,000 distinct CDR3 sequences, with about 92% as singletons. TEMRA cells were FACS-enriched, unlike CD8+ and CD4+ T cells, which were negatively isolated.

Material: CD4+ T cells from PBMCs. This sequence joins TRBV6-2 or TRBV6-3 and TRBJ2-7, with a tentative D call TRBD2 (5 bases). This TCR was recovered from a human donor with multiple sclerosis. CDR3 sequence (DNA): TGTGCCAGCACCCCTAGCTTCTCCTACGAGCAGTACTTC. It translates to CASTPSFSYEQYF.